A single sample is the source of the 28 T cell receptor beta chains below, sequenced in a study of shared clonotypes between healthy human individuals. Sequencing used immunoSEQ multiplex PCR; TCRdb keeps in-frame clones, though not all of them. The profile shows approximately 1,000,000 clones, roughly 77% of them singletons. Sequenced: memory CD4+ T cells from PBMCs. Subset in this sample: CD45RA-negative fraction. The source is a man in his late teens or twenties in good health. Some clones in this sample may be carry-over from other donors' samples.

V gene TRBV28 combines with J gene TRBJ1-6; D is possibly TRBD1 (6 bases). V lost 5 bases to trimming and J lost 10 bases, with 18 bases between them. CDR1 and CDR2 from the germline V gene are MDHEN and SYDVKM. The CDR3 runs 15 residues. The CDR3 DNA sequence: TGTGCCAGCAGTCCCACCAGGGGTTTTCGATCACCCCTCCACTTT. Translated, it gives CASSPTRGFRSPLHF.

This clone was seen more than once but under ten times. The V gene is TRBV4-2, the J gene TRBJ2-7; no reliable D call. V was cut by 0 bases and J by 0 bases, with 12 bases left in between. Per germline, CDR1 LGHNA and CDR2 YNFKEQ. The CDR3 has 16 amino acids. The CDR3 sequence: CASSQDRGAPSYEQYF. CDR3 bases: TGTGCCAGCAGCCAAGATCGAGGAGCGCCCTCCTACGAGCAGTACTTC.

The table lists this clone with a count of one. The V call is TRBV28, the J call TRBJ2-3; D not certain. The CDR3 sequence is 13 residues long. Trimming removed 6 bases from V and 0 bases from J, with 7 bases in between. The germline CDR1 and CDR2 sequences are MDHEN and SYDVKM. The DNA of the CDR3 is TGTGCCAGCAGCCGTCCCAGCACAGATACGCAGTATTTT. It is translated as CASSRPSTDTQYF.

V gene TRBV5-1 combines with J gene TRBJ1-4; D is unresolved. CDR3 size: 15 residues. Trimming took off 4 bases at V and 3 bases at J, with 13 bases between the two ends. Per germline, CDR1 SGHRS and CDR2 YFSETQ. CDR3 sequence: CASSDPSSANEKLFF. The CDR3, as DNA: TGCGCCAGCAGCGACCCTTCGAGCGCTAATGAAAAACTGTTTTTT.

The chain is built from TRBV7-3 and TRBJ1-1, with D unresolved. The V end lost 5 bases, the J end lost 2 bases, and 9 bases lay between the germline ends. The V gene's germline CDR1 is SGHTA and CDR2 FQGTGA. This CDR3 has 13 amino acids. CDR3 sequence reads: CASSNQVNTEAFF. For the CDR3, the DNA is TGTGCCAGCAGCAATCAGGTTAACACTGAAGCTTTCTTT.

The chain has TRBV5-1 and TRBJ2-1; 7 positions match TRBD2. This CDR3 is 17 amino acids long. V lost 4 bases to trimming and J lost 3 bases; unmatched junction nucleotides: 13. Germline lookup yields CDR1 SGHRS and CDR2 YFSETQ. CDR3 in amino acids: CASSEHIPGGNYNEQFF. The CDR3 DNA follows: TGCGCCAGCAGCGAACACATCCCGGGGGGAAACTACAATGAGCAGTTCTTC. The whole variable domain, filled in from reference TRBV5-1 and TRBJ2-1, reads KAGVTQTPRYLIKTRGQQVTLSCSPISGHRSVSWYQQTPGQGLQFLFEYFSETQRNKGNFPGRFSGRQFSNSRSEMNVSTLELGDSALYLCASSEHIPGGNYNEQFFGPGTRLTVL.

The chain has TRBV5-3 and TRBJ1-1; TRBD1 agrees at 12 bases. TRBV5-3 is filed as an ORF, its function uncertain. Losses at the gene ends were 3 bases for V and 5 bases for J; bases not matched to a gene: 17. CDR3 size: 19 residues. Here the CDR3 reads CARSWATSGTGGVGTEAFF. In nucleotides, the CDR3 is TGTGCCAGAAGCTGGGCCACCTCCGGGACAGGGGGCGTTGGAACTGAAGCTTTCTTT.

The V gene is TRBV4-3, the J gene TRBJ2-3, with 9 bases fitting TRBD2. Germline assignment: CDR1 LGHNA and CDR2 YSLEER. The V and J ends lost 0 bases and 3 bases, in that order; junction bases with no gene match: 1. The CDR3 loop spans 15 amino acids. CDR3 sequence (DNA): TGCGCCAGCAGCCAAGAGCTAGCGGGGACAGATACGCAGTATTTT. Translation gives CASSQELAGTDTQYF.

Of note for this clone: This CDR3 is also generated by other DNA sequences in the sample. The chain employs TRBV7-9 and TRBJ2-3; no clear D. The CDR3 is made up of 15 amino acids. V was trimmed by 0 bases and J by 1 base, leaving 8 bases between them. Germline loops: CDR1 SEHNR, CDR2 FQNEAQ (reference sequence). The CDR3 spells CASSLARGRTDTQYF. CDR3 sequence (DNA): TGTGCCAGCAGCTTAGCCAGAGGTCGCACAGATACGCAGTATTTT.

In its sample, this clone was seen once. The gene calls are TRBV6-6 and TRBJ2-7, with 9 bases matching TRBD1. V trimming: 5 bases; J trimming: 4 bases; junction bases outside the gene matches: 9. Germline assignment: CDR1 MNHNY and CDR2 SVGAGI (reference sequence). This CDR3 spans 15 amino acids. The CDR3 reads CASSPYTGGTYEQYF. The DNA of the CDR3 is TGTGCCAGCAGTCCTTATACAGGGGGCACGTACGAGCAGTACTTC.

The chain carries TRBV2 and TRBJ1-5; 7 bases map to TRBD1. Trimming at V came to 6 bases and at J to 7 bases, leaving 9 bases not matched to a gene. Germline V gene sequence: CDR1 SNHLY, CDR2 FYNNEI. The CDR3 is made up of 14 amino acids. CDR3 sequence: CASSVQGKGQPQHF. In DNA, the CDR3 is TGTGCCAGCAGCGTACAGGGGAAAGGGCAGCCCCAGCATTTT. Using reference TRBV2 and TRBJ1-5 for the parts outside the CDR3, the full variable domain is EPEVTQTPSHQVTQMGQEVILRCVPISNHLYFYWYRQILGQKVEFLVSFYNNEISEKSEIFDDQFSVERPDGSNFTLKIRSTKLEDSAMYFCASSVQGKGQPQHFGDGTRLSIL.

This clone appeared once. The J gene is TRBJ1-4, the V gene TRBV30; a possible D gene is TRBD1 (6 bases). CDR3 length: 13 amino acids. The germline gives CDR1 GTSNPN, CDR2 SVGIG (reference sequence). V lost 5 bases and J lost 8, with 15 bases in between. The chain's CDR3 is CAWGTAQGEKLFF. The CDR3 coding sequence is TGTGCCTGGGGGACCGCCCAGGGGGAAAAACTGTTTTTT.

Worth noting for this clone: This sample also contains other DNA sequences that code for the same CDR3. The rearrangement uses TRBV9 and TRBJ2-5; D remains ambiguous. The CDR3 has 14 amino acids. Germline V gene lookup returns CDR1 SGDLS and CDR2 YYNGEE. V was clipped by 0 bases and J by 1 base, with 7 bases between them. CDR3 region: CASSVGTVQETQYF. The CDR3 DNA follows: TGTGCCAGCAGCGTAGGTACCGTCCAAGAGACCCAGTACTTC.

J is TRBJ1-1 and V is TRBV2; 7 positions match TRBD1. CDR1 is SNHLY and CDR2 is FYNNEI in the germline V gene. The CDR3 extends over 15 amino acids. Losses at the gene ends were 6 bases for V and 4 bases for J; bases not matched to a gene: 11. For the CDR3, the DNA is TGTGCCAGCAGGATAACAGGGGTGGGTCGCACTGAAGCTTTCTTT. Translating gives CASRITGVGRTEAFF. Drawing the rest from reference TRBV2 and TRBJ1-1, the complete variable domain is EPEVTQTPSHQVTQMGQEVILRCVPISNHLYFYWYRQILGQKVEFLVSFYNNEISEKSEIFDDQFSVERPDGSNFTLKIRSTKLEDSAMYFCASRITGVGRTEAFFGQGTRLTVV.

The chain combines TRBV28 with TRBJ2-7, with 10 bases matching TRBD1. Germline values: CDR1 MDHEN, CDR2 SYDVKM. The J segment lost 4 bases and the V segment lost 6 bases, leaving 9 bases of the junction unmatched. CDR3 length: 15 amino acids. The CDR3 DNA reads as TGTGCCAGCAGGGACCCCGGGACAGGGGTTTACGAGCAGTACTTC. It translates to CASRDPGTGVYEQYF.

The chain has TRBV29-1 and TRBJ2-1; 10 bases match TRBD1. Germline assignment: CDR1 SQVTM and CDR2 ANQGSEA. This CDR3 comprises 13 residues. The J segment lost 7 bases and the V segment lost 7 bases, leaving 7 bases of the junction unmatched. The CDR3 sequence is CSAFRDRGNEQFF. The DNA for the CDR3 is TGCAGCGCTTTTAGGGACAGGGGTAATGAGCAGTTCTTC.

CDR3 protein: CASSPGTTSYNEQFF. CDR3 nucleotide sequence: TGTGCCAGCAGCCCCGGGACTACATCCTACAATGAGCAGTTCTTC. V gene TRBV7-3 combines with J gene TRBJ2-1; 7 bases fit TRBD2. CDR1 is SGHTA, CDR2 FQGTGA, per germline. The CDR3 is made up of 15 amino acids. V shed 5 bases and J 1 base; nucleotides not matched to a gene: 5.

This chain connects TRBV5-1 to TRBJ2-7; D call uncertain. Trimming left V 0 bases short and J 5 bases short, with 12 bases between. This CDR3 comprises 14 residues. Germline CDR1 reads SGHRS; CDR2 reads YFSETQ. The CDR3: CASSLDPLTDEQYF. DNA for the CDR3: TGCGCCAGCAGCTTGGATCCCTTGACCGACGAGCAGTACTTC.

This clone was seen only once. The J gene is TRBJ2-7, the V gene TRBV7-3; 8 nucleotides match TRBD1. Germline loops: CDR1 SGHTA, CDR2 FQGTGA. The CDR3 covers 12 residues. V was pared by 4 bases and J by 6 bases, with 2 bases of the junction left unmatched. As DNA, the CDR3 is TGTGCCAGCAGCTCCACAGGGGGCGAGCAGTACTTC. Protein sequence: CASSSTGGEQYF.

Concerning this clone: This same CDR3 is encoded by further DNA sequences in the sample. J is TRBJ2-6 and V is TRBV10-3; D unresolved. CDR3 size: 15 residues. Germline V CDR1 and CDR2: ENHRY, SYGVKD. V gave up 4 bases and J gave up 1 base, with 8 bases separating them. CDR3 protein: CAISGTVSGANVLTF. CDR3 bases: TGTGCCATCAGTGGAACAGTATCTGGGGCCAACGTCCTGACTTTC.

The chain couples TRBV6-1 to TRBJ2-5; tentatively, D is TRBD2 (5 bases). V lost 11 bases and J 5 bases, leaving 21 bases between the germline ends. This CDR3 is 14 amino acids long. Germline loops: CDR1 MNHNS, CDR2 SASEGT. In DNA, the CDR3 is TGTGCCCGCCCCCTACGGGAAGGTTGGGAGACCCAGTACTTC. The encoded protein is CARPLREGWETQYF.

The J gene is TRBJ1-3, the V gene TRBV19; D ambiguous. The ends were cut back, 7 bases at V and 0 bases at J, with 19 bases in the middle. CDR3 length: 17 amino acids. Germline V gene data show CDR1 as LNHDA and CDR2 as SQIVND (reference sequence). The CDR3 nucleotides read TGTGCCAGTAAAAATGTCGGGCCGAAAGTCTCTGGAAACACCATATATTTT. Protein product: CASKNVGPKVSGNTIYF.

This chain joins TRBV19 and TRBJ2-7; TRBD1 might be the D (5 bases). CDR3 size: 14 residues. The V and J ends lost 5 bases and 0 bases respectively, with 11 bases between them. In germline, CDR1 is LNHDA, CDR2 SQIVND (reference sequence). As DNA, the CDR3 is TGTGCCAGTAGTGTAACAGGTGCCTCCTACGAGCAGTACTTC. It is translated as CASSVTGASYEQYF. The full variable domain, in which reference TRBV19 and TRBJ2-7 provide the parts outside the CDR3, is DGGITQSPKYLFRKEGQNVTLSCEQNLNHDAMYWYRQDPGQGLRLIYYSQIVNDFQKGDIAEGYSVSREKKESFPLTVTSAQKNPTAFYLCASSVTGASYEQYFGPGTRLTVT.

This clone was picked up one time. The rearrangement uses TRBV7-2 and TRBJ1-1; 7 nucleotides align to TRBD1. J gave up 8 bases and V 0 bases, and 9 bases lay outside the gene matches. CDR1 and CDR2 from the germline V gene are SGHTA and FQGNSA. This CDR3 contains 15 residues. Here the CDR3 DNA reads TGTGCCAGCAGCTTAGCTGGAGGTTGGGACAGAGAAGCTTTCTTT. Its translation is CASSLAGGWDREAFF. Filled out from reference TRBV7-2 and TRBJ1-1, the complete variable domain reads GAGVSQSPSNKVTEKGKDVELRCDPISGHTALYWYRQSLGQGLEFLIYFQGNSAPDKSGLPSDRFSAERTGGSVSTLTIQRTQQEDSAVYLCASSLAGGWDREAFFGQGTRLTVV.

The chain recombines TRBV19 with TRBJ1-2, with D possibly matching TRBD1 (6 bases). Trimming left V 7 bases short and J 4 bases short, with 19 bases between. This CDR3 is 15 amino acids long. Germline V gene lookup returns CDR1 LNHDA and CDR2 SQIVND (reference sequence). The CDR3 spells CASIQTGIRRYGYTF. The CDR3 coding sequence is TGTGCCAGTATCCAGACAGGCATACGTCGCTATGGCTACACCTTC.

The rearrangement links TRBV29-1 to TRBJ2-2, with D possibly TRBD1 on 5 matching bases. This CDR3 comprises 14 residues. V dropped 4 bases and J dropped 6 bases, with 15 bases sitting between them. Germline loops: CDR1 SQVTM, CDR2 ANQGSEA. CDR3 nucleotide sequence: TGCAGCGTTGCCTTAGGGGCTGGGGCCGGGGAGCTGTTTTTT. This translates into CSVALGAGAGELFF.

This clone was seen at least ten times. Other DNA sequences in this sample translate to the same CDR3. The V call is TRBV5-1, the J call TRBJ1-3; D gene unclear. Germline loops: CDR1 SGHRS, CDR2 YFSETQ. This CDR3 spans 12 amino acids. With 2 bases removed from V and 8 bases from J, the gap between germline ends came to 8 bases. This CDR3 reads CASSFSGDTIYF. CDR3 bases: TGCGCCAGCAGCTTTTCCGGGGACACCATATATTTT.

The V call is TRBV7-9, the J call TRBJ2-1, with 9 bases identical to TRBD1. V was pared by 5 bases and J by 1 base, with 3 bases of the junction left unmatched. Germline-derived CDR1 and CDR2 are SEHNR and FQNEAQ (reference sequence). This CDR3 spans 15 amino acids. Here the CDR3 reads CASSPDRGSYNEQFF. CDR3 nucleotide sequence: TGTGCCAGCAGCCCAGACAGGGGGTCCTACAATGAGCAGTTCTTC.